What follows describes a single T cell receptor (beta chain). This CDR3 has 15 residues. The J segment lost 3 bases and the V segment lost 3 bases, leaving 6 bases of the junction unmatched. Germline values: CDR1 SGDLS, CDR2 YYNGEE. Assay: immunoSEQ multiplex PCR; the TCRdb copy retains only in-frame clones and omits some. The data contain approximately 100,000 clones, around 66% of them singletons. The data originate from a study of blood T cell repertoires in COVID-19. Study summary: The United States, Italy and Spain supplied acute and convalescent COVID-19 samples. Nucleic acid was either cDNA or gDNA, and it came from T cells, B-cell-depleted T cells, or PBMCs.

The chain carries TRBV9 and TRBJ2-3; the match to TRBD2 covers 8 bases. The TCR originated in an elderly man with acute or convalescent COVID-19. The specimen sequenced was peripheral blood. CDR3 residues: CASSERELRTDTQYF. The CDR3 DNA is TGTGCCAGCAGCGAGCGGGAGTTGAGGACAGATACGCAGTATTTT.